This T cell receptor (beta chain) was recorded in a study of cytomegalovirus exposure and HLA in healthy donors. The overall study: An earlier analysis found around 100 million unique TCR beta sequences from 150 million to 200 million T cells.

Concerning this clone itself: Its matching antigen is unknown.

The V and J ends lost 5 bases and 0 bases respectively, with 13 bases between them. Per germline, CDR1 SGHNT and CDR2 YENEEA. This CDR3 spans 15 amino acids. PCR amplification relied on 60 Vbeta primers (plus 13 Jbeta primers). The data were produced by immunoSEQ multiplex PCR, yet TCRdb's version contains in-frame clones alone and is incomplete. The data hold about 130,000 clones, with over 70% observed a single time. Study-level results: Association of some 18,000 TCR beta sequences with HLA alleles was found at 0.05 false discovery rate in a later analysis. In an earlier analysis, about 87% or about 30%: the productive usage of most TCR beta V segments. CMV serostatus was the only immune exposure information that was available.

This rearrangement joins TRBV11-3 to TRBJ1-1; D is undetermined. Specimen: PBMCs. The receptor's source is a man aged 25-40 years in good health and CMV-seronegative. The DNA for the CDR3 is TGTGCCAGCAGCCTATCGGGTTCAATGAACACTGAAGCTTTCTTT. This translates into CASSLSGSMNTEAFF.